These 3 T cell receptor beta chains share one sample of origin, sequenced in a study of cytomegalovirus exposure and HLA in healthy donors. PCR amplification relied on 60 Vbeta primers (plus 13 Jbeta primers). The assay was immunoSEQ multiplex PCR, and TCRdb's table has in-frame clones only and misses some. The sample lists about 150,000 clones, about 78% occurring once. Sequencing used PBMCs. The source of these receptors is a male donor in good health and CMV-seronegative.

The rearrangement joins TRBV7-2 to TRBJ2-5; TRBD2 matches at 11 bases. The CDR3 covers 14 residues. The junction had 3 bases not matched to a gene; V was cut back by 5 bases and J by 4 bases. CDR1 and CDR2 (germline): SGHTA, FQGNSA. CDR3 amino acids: CASSELAGVETQYF. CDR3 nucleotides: TGTGCCAGCAGCGAACTAGCGGGAGTAGAGACCCAGTACTTC.

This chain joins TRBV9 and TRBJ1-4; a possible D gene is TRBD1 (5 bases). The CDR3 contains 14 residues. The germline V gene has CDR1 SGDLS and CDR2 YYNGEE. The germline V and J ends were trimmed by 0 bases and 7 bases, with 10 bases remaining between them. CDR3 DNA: TGTGCCAGCAGCGTAGAAGGGAGGGGTGAAAAACTGTTTTTT. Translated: CASSVEGRGEKLFF.

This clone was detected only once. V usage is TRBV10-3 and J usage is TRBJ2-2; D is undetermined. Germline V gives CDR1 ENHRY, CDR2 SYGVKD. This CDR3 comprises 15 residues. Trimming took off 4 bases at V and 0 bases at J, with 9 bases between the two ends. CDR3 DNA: TGTGCCATCAGTGGGGCGCTTGCGAACACCGGGGAGCTGTTTTTT. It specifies CAISGALANTGELFF.